The following is a T cell receptor (beta chain) sequence with its context. The sample comes from a study of cytomegalovirus exposure and HLA in healthy donors. The donors were healthy bone marrow donors. Nominally healthy donors provided the samples, though records likely missed some immune exposures. It was with 60 Vbeta and 13 Jbeta primers that the PCR ran. Measured with immunoSEQ multiplex PCR; TCRdb has only the in-frame clones, and not every one. The sample lists about 160,000 clones, roughly 80% occurring once. V lost 4 bases and J lost 3, with 22 bases in between. CDR1 is MNHEY and CDR2 is SMNVEV in the germline V gene (reference sequence). There are 17 residues in the CDR3.

Sequencing was done on a sample of PBMCs. V gene TRBV27 combines with J gene TRBJ2-7, with D perhaps TRBD2 (7 bases). This receptor was identified in a young man in good health and CMV-seronegative. Written as DNA, the CDR3 is TGTGCCAGCAGTTCCCAATCGGGGGGCAGAAGGGACTACGAGCAGTACTTC. This gives the protein CASSSQSGGRRDYEQYF.